The T cell receptor beta chain under discussion was sequenced for a study of T cell repertoires in ileal Crohn's disease. About the research overall: At surgery, less than 45% of patients smoked, with median disease duration about 7.9 years.

Turning to this clone: Its specificity is not known.

This table comes from immunoSEQ multiplex PCR, and its TCRdb copy is limited to in-frame clones, with some not included. The sample consists of some 1,700 clones, 88% of them appearing once. Time point given: neoterminal ileum biopsy at postoperative endoscopy, about 6 months after surgery. Study findings and constraints: Compared with CD4 T cells, sorted CD8 cells carried more expanded clones. Endoscopic recurrence occurred in every patient whose clonality exceeded 26.8%. Active smokers at surgery had more clonal expansions than non-smokers.

Unmatched junction bases numbered 18, after V lost 5 bases and J lost 5 bases. The germline gives CDR1 SGHTA, CDR2 FQGNSA. This CDR3 has 18 residues. The chain employs TRBV7-2 and TRBJ2-5; TRBD2 aligns across 9 bases. The specimen sequenced was ileal tissue. The TCR comes from an adult with Crohn's disease. Written as DNA, the CDR3 is TGTGCCAGCAGCCCCCTGGGTAGCGGGGGTTTGTTCCCCGAGACCCAGTACTTC. This encodes CASSPLGSGGLFPETQYF.